Reported below is one T cell receptor (beta chain). Its antigen is still unknown. Possible read error: a much larger clone is one base away. The authors amplified TCR beta CDR3 regions, and they did so from RNA transcripts for repertoire sequencing. First-round RT-PCR employed HTBI primers, with a second-round multiplex PCR after it. TCRdb called the multiplex PCR reads again in MiXCR, with one record for every CDR3 protein. The profile covers hundreds of thousands of distinct CDR3 sequences, with 40% appearing a single time and 40% to 55% taken by the ten largest. Researchers turned away patients with other autoimmune diseases, uncontrolled infections, pregnancy or lactation. As diagnostic evidence, clinical symptoms, serum thyroxine, TRAb, thyroid ultrasound and orbital computed tomography were relied upon. The source of the PBMCs was less than 12 ml of fresh peripheral blood. The data stem from a study of Graves' ophthalmopathy and Graves' hyperthyroidism.

General study points: The blood repertoire also included most expanded thyroid clonotypes above 0.001 frequency.

Germline CDR1 reads SEHNR; CDR2 reads FQNEAQ (reference sequence). The CDR3 has 14 amino acids. V lost 6 bases and J lost 2; bases outside the gene matches: 4. Sequencing used peripheral blood. This chain links TRBV7-9 with TRBJ2-5; 9 nucleotides line up with TRBD1. The TCR comes from an adult man with Graves' ophthalmopathy. The DNA for the CDR3 is TGTGCCAGCAGTATGACAGGGGGGCAAGAGACCCAGTACTTC. This encodes CASSMTGGQETQYF.